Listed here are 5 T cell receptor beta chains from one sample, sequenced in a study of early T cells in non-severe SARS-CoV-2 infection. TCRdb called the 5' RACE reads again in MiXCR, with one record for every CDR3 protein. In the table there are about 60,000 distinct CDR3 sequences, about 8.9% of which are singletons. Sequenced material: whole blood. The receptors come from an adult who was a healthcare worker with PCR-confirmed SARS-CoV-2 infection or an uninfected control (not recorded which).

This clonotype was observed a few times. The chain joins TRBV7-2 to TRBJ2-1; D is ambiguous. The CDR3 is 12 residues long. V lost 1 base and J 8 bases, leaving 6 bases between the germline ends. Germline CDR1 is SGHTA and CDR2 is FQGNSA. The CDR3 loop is CASSLDGDEQFF. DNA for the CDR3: TGTGCCAGCAGCTTAGATGGTGATGAGCAGTTCTTC.

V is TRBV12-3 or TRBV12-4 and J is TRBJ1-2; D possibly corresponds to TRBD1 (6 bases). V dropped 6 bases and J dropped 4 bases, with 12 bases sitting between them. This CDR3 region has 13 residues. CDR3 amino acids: CASSTGQSYGYTF. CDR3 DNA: TGTGCCAGCAGCACCGGACAGAGCTATGGCTACACCTTC.

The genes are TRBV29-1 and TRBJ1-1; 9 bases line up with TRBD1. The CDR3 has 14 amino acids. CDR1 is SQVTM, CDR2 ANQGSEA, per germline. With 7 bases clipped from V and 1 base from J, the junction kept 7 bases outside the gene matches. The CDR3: CSGGTGTRNTEAFF. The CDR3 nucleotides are TGCAGCGGGGGGACAGGGACGCGGAACACTGAAGCTTTCTTT.

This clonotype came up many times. CDR3 sequence reads: CASSLAEFGGGRGTYNEQFF. CDR3 DNA sequence: TGCGCCAGCAGCTTGGCGGAGTTTGGGGGCGGGAGAGGAACCTACAATGAGCAGTTCTTC. The V gene is TRBV5-1, the J gene TRBJ2-1; a possible D gene is TRBD2 (7 bases). The germline gives CDR1 SGHRS, CDR2 YFSETQ. The CDR3 sequence is 20 residues long. V gave up 0 bases and J gave up 2 bases, with 24 bases separating them.

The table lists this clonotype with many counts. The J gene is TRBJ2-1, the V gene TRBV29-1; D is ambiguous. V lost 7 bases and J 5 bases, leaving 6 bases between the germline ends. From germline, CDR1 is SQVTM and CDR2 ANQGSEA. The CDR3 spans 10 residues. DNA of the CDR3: TGCAGCGGTGGCGACAATGAGCAGTTCTTC. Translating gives CSGGDNEQFF.